This T cell receptor beta chain was obtained from a study of blood T cell repertoires in COVID-19. Study-level background: Acute and convalescent COVID-19 specimens originated in the United States, Italy and Spain. From T cells, B-cell-depleted T cells, or PBMCs came the material, which was cDNA or gDNA.

The method was immunoSEQ multiplex PCR; TCRdb's version includes in-frame clones alone and lacks a portion of them. This table has more than 250,000 clones, around nine tenths appearing once. The CDR3 is 14 amino acids. Germline V CDR1 and CDR2: MGHDK, SYGVNS. V was pared by 1 base and J by 8 bases, with 14 bases between. Cohort 3 donors counted as recovered after two negative PCRs, clearance, or resolved symptoms. Sequenced: PBMCs or T cells enriched from blood (not recorded which). The receptor's source is a young woman who had recovered from COVID-19. The chain links TRBV25-1 to TRBJ1-2, with a tentative D call TRBD1 (6 bases). The CDR3 DNA is TGTGCCAGCAGTGAATGGGGCAGGGGTGGCGGCTACACCTTC. Residues: CASSEWGRGGGYTF.